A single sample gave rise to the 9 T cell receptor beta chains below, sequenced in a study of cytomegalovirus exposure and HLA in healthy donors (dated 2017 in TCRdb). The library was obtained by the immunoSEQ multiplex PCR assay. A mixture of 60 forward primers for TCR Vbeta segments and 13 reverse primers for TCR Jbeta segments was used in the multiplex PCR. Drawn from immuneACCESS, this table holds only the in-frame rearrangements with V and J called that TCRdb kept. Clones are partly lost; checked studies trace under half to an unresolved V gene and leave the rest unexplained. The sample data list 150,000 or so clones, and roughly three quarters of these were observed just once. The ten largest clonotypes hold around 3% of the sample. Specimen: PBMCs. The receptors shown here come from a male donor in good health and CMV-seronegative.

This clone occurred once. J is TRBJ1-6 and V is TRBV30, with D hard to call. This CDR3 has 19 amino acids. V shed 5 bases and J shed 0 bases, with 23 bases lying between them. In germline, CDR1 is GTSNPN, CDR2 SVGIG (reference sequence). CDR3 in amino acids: CAWSLTPPLKSSYNSPLHF. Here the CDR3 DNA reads TGTGCCTGGTCCCTAACGCCACCTTTGAAGAGCTCCTATAATTCACCCCTCCACTTT. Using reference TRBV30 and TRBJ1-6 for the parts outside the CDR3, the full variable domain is SQTIHQWPATLVQPVGSPLSLECTVEGTSNPNLYWYRQAAGRGLQLLFYSVGIGQISSEVPQNLSASRPQDRQFILSSKKLLLSDSGFYLCAWSLTPPLKSSYNSPLHFGNGTRLTVT.

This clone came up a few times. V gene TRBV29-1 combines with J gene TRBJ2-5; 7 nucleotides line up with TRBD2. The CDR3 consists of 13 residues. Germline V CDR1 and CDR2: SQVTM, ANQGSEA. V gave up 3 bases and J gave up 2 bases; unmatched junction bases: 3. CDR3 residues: CSVDGGNQETQYF. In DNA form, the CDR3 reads TGCAGCGTTGACGGGGGGAATCAAGAGACCCAGTACTTC.

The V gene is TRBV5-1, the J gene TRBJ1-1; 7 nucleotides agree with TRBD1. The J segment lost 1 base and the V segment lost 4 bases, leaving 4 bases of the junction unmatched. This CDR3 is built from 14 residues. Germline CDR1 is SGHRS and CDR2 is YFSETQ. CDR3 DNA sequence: TGCGCCAGCAGCCGGACAGGCGCGAACACTGAAGCTTTCTTT. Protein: CASSRTGANTEAFF.

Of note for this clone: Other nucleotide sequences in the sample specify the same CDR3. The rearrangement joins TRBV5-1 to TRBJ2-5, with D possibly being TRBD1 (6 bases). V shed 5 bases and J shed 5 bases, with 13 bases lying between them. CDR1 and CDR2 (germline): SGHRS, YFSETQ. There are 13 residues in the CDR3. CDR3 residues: CASRRTGQETQYF. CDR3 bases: TGCGCCAGCAGACGGACTGGACAGGAGACCCAGTACTTC.

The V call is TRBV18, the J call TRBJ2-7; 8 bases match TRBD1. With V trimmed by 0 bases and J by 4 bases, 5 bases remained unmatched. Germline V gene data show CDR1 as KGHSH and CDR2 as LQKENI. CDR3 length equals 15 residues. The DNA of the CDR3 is TGTGCCAGCTCACCACCACAGGGGGTTGAATACGAGCAGTACTTC. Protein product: CASSPPQGVEYEQYF.

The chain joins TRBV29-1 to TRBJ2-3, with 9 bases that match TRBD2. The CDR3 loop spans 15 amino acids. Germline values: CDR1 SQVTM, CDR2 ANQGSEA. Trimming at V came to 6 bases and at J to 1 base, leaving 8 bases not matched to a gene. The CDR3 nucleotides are TGCAGCGTGGAGAGTTTAGCGGGAGGCACAGATACGCAGTATTTT. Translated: CSVESLAGGTDTQYF.

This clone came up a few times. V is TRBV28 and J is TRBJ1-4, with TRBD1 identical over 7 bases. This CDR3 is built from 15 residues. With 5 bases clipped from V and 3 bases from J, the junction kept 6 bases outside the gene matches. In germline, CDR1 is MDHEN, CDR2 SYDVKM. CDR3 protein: CASSPSGGSNEKLFF. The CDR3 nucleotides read TGTGCCAGCAGTCCATCAGGGGGTTCTAATGAAAAACTGTTTTTT.

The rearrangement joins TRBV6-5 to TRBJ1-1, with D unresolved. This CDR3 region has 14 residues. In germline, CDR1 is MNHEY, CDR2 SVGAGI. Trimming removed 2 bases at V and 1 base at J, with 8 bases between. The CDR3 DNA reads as TGTGCCAGCAGTTACAATAGTCCGAACACTGAAGCTTTCTTT. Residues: CASSYNSPNTEAFF.

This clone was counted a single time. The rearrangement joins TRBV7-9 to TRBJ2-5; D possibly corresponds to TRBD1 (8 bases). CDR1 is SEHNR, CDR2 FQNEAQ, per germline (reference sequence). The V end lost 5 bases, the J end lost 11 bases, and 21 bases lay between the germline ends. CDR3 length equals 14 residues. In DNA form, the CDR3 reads TGTGCCAGCAGCCTACAGGGGGAGCGGGAAGCGCAGTACTTC. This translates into CASSLQGEREAQYF.